Following are 17 T cell receptor beta chains from one sample sequenced in a study of OX40 agonist ivuxolimab in advanced cancers. Some clones are missing from TCRdb's copy, which holds only in-frame ones; the method was immunoSEQ multiplex PCR. Of 65,000 to 85,000 clones in the sample, more than 75% are singletons; the top ten hold around 2%. The sample was CD4+ or CD8+ T cells sorted from blood, taken in a trial of the OX40 agonist ivuxolimab. All receptors come from an adult with an advanced solid tumor such as melanoma, head and neck, liver or kidney cancer.

This sequence joins TRBV6-5 and TRBJ2-6; tentatively, D is TRBD2 (6 bases). V dropped 6 bases and J dropped 0 bases, with 9 bases sitting between them. Germline CDR1 and CDR2: MNHEY and SVGAGI. The CDR3 is made up of 15 amino acids. CDR3 loop: CASSPGSSGANVLTF. Written as DNA, the CDR3 is TGTGCCAGCAGCCCCGGGAGCTCTGGGGCCAACGTCCTGACTTTC.

This chain connects TRBV7-8 to TRBJ2-7, with D perhaps matching TRBD1 (5 bases). CDR1 and CDR2 from the germline V gene are SGHVS and FQNEAQ. V lost 5 bases and J lost 4, with 12 bases in between. The CDR3 covers 13 residues. The CDR3 sequence: CASSHRIGYEQYF. In nucleotides, the CDR3 is TGTGCCAGCAGCCACAGGATAGGGTACGAGCAGTACTTC.

This chain connects TRBV27 to TRBJ2-3; D gene unclear. V gave up 5 bases and J gave up 0 bases, with 6 bases separating them. The CDR3 spans 13 residues. Germline V gene data show CDR1 as MNHEY and CDR2 as SMNVEV (reference sequence). CDR3 sequence reads: CASSADSTDTQYF. CDR3 DNA sequence: TGTGCCAGCAGTGCGGACAGCACAGATACGCAGTATTTT.

The chain combines TRBV6-1 with TRBJ2-5, with a weak D call TRBD2 (6 bases). CDR3 size: 14 residues. Trimming removed 3 bases from V and 4 bases from J, with 12 bases in between. The germline V gene encodes CDR1 MNHNS and CDR2 SASEGT. CDR3 sequence reads: CASSDGGKRETQYF. CDR3 DNA: TGTGCCAGCAGTGATGGGGGGAAGCGAGAGACCCAGTACTTC.

This chain joins TRBV5-1 and TRBJ1-1; possible D gene TRBD1, 6 bases. V lost 3 bases and J 1 base, leaving 10 bases between the germline ends. CDR3 length equals 14 residues. Germline assignment: CDR1 SGHRS and CDR2 YFSETQ. In DNA, the CDR3 is TGCGCCAGCAGCTCCCAGGGGCCGAACACTGAAGCTTTCTTT. This codes for CASSSQGPNTEAFF.

This chain joins TRBV19 and TRBJ1-5; D unresolved. The CDR3 is made up of 13 amino acids. V lost 2 bases and J lost 1, with 3 bases in between. The germline CDR1 and CDR2 sequences are LNHDA and SQIVND (reference sequence). This CDR3 reads CASSISSNQPQHF. The CDR3 DNA sequence: TGTGCCAGTAGTATATCAAGCAATCAGCCCCAGCATTTT.

The rearrangement uses TRBV5-1 and TRBJ1-1, with 7 bases fitting TRBD1. The junction had 2 bases not matched to a gene; V was cut back by 3 bases and J by 0 bases. CDR1 and CDR2 from the germline V gene are SGHRS and YFSETQ. This CDR3 comprises 14 residues. CDR3 sequence (DNA): TGCGCCAGCAGCTCGGGACAGATGAACACTGAAGCTTTCTTT. Residues: CASSSGQMNTEAFF.

This clone was seen just once. V usage is TRBV6-1 and J usage is TRBJ2-3; the D gene could be TRBD1 or TRBD2 (5 bases each). Germline V gene data show CDR1 as MNHNS and CDR2 as SASEGT. The CDR3 contains 16 residues. Trimming pared 3 bases from V and 1 base from J, leaving 14 bases between. The CDR3 loop is CASSEIPGPGTDTQYF. In DNA form, the CDR3 reads TGTGCCAGCAGTGAGATACCGGGACCAGGCACAGATACGCAGTATTTT.

The genes are TRBV7-6 and TRBJ2-2, with D maybe TRBD1 (6 bases). CDR3 size: 16 residues. The germline V and J ends were trimmed by 4 bases and 0 bases, with 12 bases remaining between them. From germline, CDR1 is SGHVS and CDR2 FNYEAQ. The CDR3 DNA reads as TGTGCCAGCAGCTGGGGGCAGGGACCGAACACCGGGGAGCTGTTTTTT. Its translation is CASSWGQGPNTGELFF.

This chain uses TRBV7-9 with TRBJ1-5, with D possibly matching TRBD1 (5 bases). CDR3 length equals 13 residues. The V end lost 5 bases, the J end lost 6 bases, and 11 bases lay between the germline ends. Looked up from germline, CDR1 is SEHNR and CDR2 is FQNEAQ (reference sequence). The DNA of the CDR3 is TGTGCCAGCAGCCCAAGGGGCAGTCAGCCCCAGCATTTT. This gives the protein CASSPRGSQPQHF.

The chain joins TRBV5-4 to TRBJ1-2, with no clear D. There are 12 residues in the CDR3. Per the germline V gene, CDR1 is SGHNT and CDR2 is YYREEE (reference sequence). Trimming stripped 4 bases from V and 8 bases from J, with 12 bases between. The CDR3 sequence: CASSPQGRGYTF. In DNA, the CDR3 is TGTGCCAGCAGCCCGCAAGGTCGGGGCTACACCTTC.

V gene TRBV4-3 combines with J gene TRBJ2-3; possibly TRBD2 for D (5 bases). The length of the CDR3 is 15 residues. The germline CDR1 and CDR2 sequences are LGHNA and YSLEER. V was pared by 1 base and J by 4 bases, with 12 bases between. DNA of the CDR3: TGCGCCAGCAGCCAAGGACGCGTCGGGGCAGATACGCAGTATTTT. This codes for CASSQGRVGADTQYF.

The chain links TRBV4-1 to TRBJ2-5, with 7 bases identical to TRBD1. Germline lookup yields CDR1 MGHRA and CDR2 YSYEKL. The CDR3 is made up of 16 amino acids. V lost 2 bases and J lost 4; bases outside the gene matches: 10. Written as DNA, the CDR3 is TGCGCCAGCAGCCAAACCCCAGACAGGGTACGAGAGACCCAGTACTTC. Translated: CASSQTPDRVRETQYF.

The chain carries TRBV7-6 and TRBJ2-5; unclear D gene. The CDR3 is 13 amino acids. Trimming took off 1 base at V and 5 bases at J, with 8 bases between the two ends. Germline assignment: CDR1 SGHVS and CDR2 FNYEAQ. CDR3 DNA: TGTGCCAGCAGCTTAGTGGAAGTGGAGACCCAGTACTTC. Translation gives CASSLVEVETQYF.

The V gene is TRBV4-2, the J gene TRBJ2-5, with D unresolved. Germline CDR1 is LGHNA and CDR2 is YNFKEQ. This CDR3 has 14 amino acids. The V and J ends lost 0 bases and 2 bases respectively, with 7 bases between them. Here the CDR3 reads CASSQDPLQETQYF. The CDR3 DNA is TGTGCCAGCAGCCAAGATCCCCTACAAGAGACCCAGTACTTC.

In nucleotides, the CDR3 is TGTGCCAGCAGTGGAACCAGGGGGCACGAGACCCAGTACTTC. Protein product: CASSGTRGHETQYF. The gene calls are TRBV6-1 and TRBJ2-5; 8 positions match TRBD1. The junction had 6 bases not matched to a gene; V was cut back by 4 bases and J by 5 bases. Looked up from germline, CDR1 is MNHNS and CDR2 is SASEGT. The CDR3 extends over 14 amino acids.

As DNA, the CDR3 is TGTGCCAGCAGTTTCTCCGGGGGGGGCTACACCTTC. Translated: CASSFSGGGYTF. The gene calls are TRBV28 and TRBJ1-2; maybe TRBD1 (5 bases). Germline CDR1 is MDHEN and CDR2 is SYDVKM. With 3 bases removed from V and 8 bases from J, the gap between germline ends came to 10 bases. The CDR3 has 12 residues.